The 20 T cell receptor beta chains reported below all come from one sample, sequenced in a study of molecular identifiers for immune sequencing clone quantification. Each CDR3 protein gets one entry after TCRdb re-called the PCR reads with MiXCR. The table has about 320,000 distinct CDR3 sequences, 24% seen once; the top ten hold 0.65% to 0.95%. The sequenced sample consisted of naive CD8+ T cells from blood, with Jurkat cell RNA spiked in. Regarding subset: FACS-sorted CD8+CD4-CCR7+CD45RA+ naive T cells. Receptor source: a human donor in good health. Some libraries in this study had Jurkat cell RNA spiked in.

In this sample, this clonotype turned up many times. The chain is built from TRBV20-1 and TRBJ1-1; D is undetermined. CDR1 is DFQATT and CDR2 is SNEGSKA in the germline V gene (reference sequence). Trimming took 3 bases from V and 1 from J, leaving 6 bases between them. CDR3 length: 12 residues. The CDR3: CSASRQNTEAFF. In DNA form, the CDR3 reads TGCAGTGCTAGTCGACAGAACACTGAAGCTTTCTTT.

V and J are TRBV4-3 and TRBJ2-1; 7 nucleotides align to TRBD1. The CDR3 length is 16 residues. Germline V gene lookup returns CDR1 LGHNA and CDR2 YSLEER. V lost 4 bases and J lost 3; bases outside the gene matches: 9. The CDR3 coding sequence is TGCGCCAGCAGCCCCGGACCGGGACAGCTCTACAATGAGCAGTTCTTC. Translating gives CASSPGPGQLYNEQFF.

This clonotype was counted at least ten times. The chain recombines TRBV7-9 with TRBJ1-4; the D is unclear. Germline V lookup: CDR1 SEHNR, CDR2 FQNEAQ (reference sequence). CDR3 length equals 13 residues. Between the trimmed V and J ends, which lost 2 bases and 5 bases, there was a span of 6 bases. The CDR3 bases are TGTGCCAGCAGCTTATCCCCGAATGAAAAACTGTTTTTT. Translating gives CASSLSPNEKLFF.

The V gene is TRBV7-6, the J gene TRBJ2-5, with TRBD2 matching over 7 bases. CDR1 is SGHVS and CDR2 is FNYEAQ in the germline V gene. Unmatched junction bases numbered 6, after V lost 2 bases and J lost 3 bases. CDR3 length: 15 amino acids. CDR3: CASSLYGGGEETQYF. CDR3 sequence (DNA): TGTGCCAGCAGCTTATATGGGGGAGGGGAAGAGACCCAGTACTTC.

This clonotype was picked up many times. The V call is TRBV7-9, the J call TRBJ2-1; 9 nucleotides agree with TRBD1. Germline V lookup: CDR1 SEHNR, CDR2 FQNEAQ (reference sequence). V dropped 5 bases and J dropped 8; count of bases not matched to a gene: 19. The CDR3 sequence is 18 residues long. In nucleotides, the CDR3 is TGTGCCAGCAGCGCCGCCGGGACAGGGTCCCTTGAGAACGATGAGCAGTTCTTC. Its translation is CASSAAGTGSLENDEQFF.

The V gene is TRBV19, the J gene TRBJ2-4; 8 bases align to TRBD1. The CDR3 runs 17 residues. J lost 1 base, V lost 4 bases, and 9 bases had no gene match. Germline V lookup: CDR1 LNHDA, CDR2 SQIVND (reference sequence). In DNA, the CDR3 is TGTGCCAGTAGTAACCCTGACAGGGGAGGTGCCAAAAACATTCAGTACTTC. This translates into CASSNPDRGGAKNIQYF.

This clonotype was counted many times. J is TRBJ1-5 and V is TRBV7-9, with a weak D call TRBD1 (5 bases). Germline-derived CDR1 and CDR2 are SEHNR and FQNEAQ (reference sequence). Trimming took 5 bases from V and 5 from J, leaving 16 bases between them. The CDR3 spans 15 residues. The CDR3: CASSPGQGGDQPQHF. CDR3 nucleotide sequence: TGTGCCAGCAGCCCCGGTCAGGGAGGTGATCAGCCCCAGCATTTT.

This clonotype was detected ten times or more. V usage is TRBV12-3 or TRBV12-4 and J usage is TRBJ2-5; D gene unclear. V dropped 0 bases and J dropped 1 base, with 6 bases sitting between them. The CDR3 is made up of 14 amino acids. The CDR3 nucleotides read TGTGCCAGCAGTTTAGCGGATTTCCAAGAGACCCAGTACTTC. Translation: CASSLADFQETQYF.

V gene TRBV19 combines with J gene TRBJ1-1, with D uncertain. Trimming pared 3 bases from V and 6 bases from J, leaving 11 bases between. The CDR3 is 13 amino acids. From germline, CDR1 is LNHDA and CDR2 SQIVND (reference sequence). CDR3 in amino acids: CASSMVSSAEAFF. In nucleotides, the CDR3 is TGTGCCAGTAGTATGGTCTCTAGCGCTGAAGCTTTCTTT.

This clonotype has a count of ten or more. This chain joins TRBV5-6 and TRBJ2-1; no clear D gene. V was clipped by 6 bases and J by 1 base, with 11 bases between them. Germline lookup yields CDR1 SGHDT and CDR2 YYEEEE. CDR3 length equals 14 residues. CDR3 protein: CASTRATSYNEQFF. The CDR3 nucleotides read TGTGCCAGCACCCGTGCGACTTCCTACAATGAGCAGTTCTTC.

This clonotype was observed many times. The J gene is TRBJ2-7, the V gene TRBV28; possibly TRBD1 for D (6 bases). Trimming left V 6 bases short and J 2 bases short, with 14 bases between. Germline CDR1 and CDR2: MDHEN and SYDVKM. The CDR3 runs 14 residues. The CDR3 here is CASRPRGDTYEQYF. Here the CDR3 DNA reads TGTGCCAGCAGACCCAGGGGCGACACCTACGAGCAGTACTTC.

At least ten counts were recorded for this clonotype. The chain joins TRBV5-6 to TRBJ1-1; TRBD1 is a possible D gene (5 bases). The CDR3 totals 13 residues. The germline V and J ends were trimmed by 4 bases and 1 base, with 8 bases remaining between them. Germline CDR1 and CDR2: SGHDT and YYEEEE. This CDR3 is CASSIQENTEAFF. Here the CDR3 DNA reads TGTGCCAGCAGCATACAGGAGAACACTGAAGCTTTCTTT.

In this sample, this clonotype turned up many times. The chain carries TRBV7-9 and TRBJ2-5; 7 bases fit TRBD1. The CDR3 is 15 amino acids. The V gene's germline CDR1 is SEHNR and CDR2 FQNEAQ (reference sequence). The V segment lost 5 bases and the J segment 5 bases; nucleotides outside the gene matches: 11. CDR3 DNA sequence: TGTGCCAGCAGCCTGAACCGGGACAGACACGAGACCCAGTACTTC. Residues: CASSLNRDRHETQYF.

This clonotype was seen a few times. The CDR3 loop is CASSESGGDYNEQFF. CDR3 in DNA: TGTGCCAGCAGTGAGAGCGGGGGGGATTACAATGAGCAGTTCTTC. The chain has TRBV27 and TRBJ2-1; 10 positions agree with TRBD2. The CDR3 is 15 amino acids. Germline trimming cut 5 bases from V and 4 bases from J; bases unmatched to any gene: 5. Germline-derived CDR1 and CDR2 are MNHEY and SMNVEV (reference sequence).

This clonotype occurred a few times. This rearrangement joins TRBV3-1 to TRBJ1-1; D not resolved. The germline gives CDR1 LGHDT, CDR2 YNNKEL (reference sequence). There are 17 residues in the CDR3. V was cut by 4 bases and J by 0 bases, with 18 bases left in between. The CDR3 coding sequence is TGTGCCAGCAGCCCGCCCCTGCTCGGCCCCATGAACACTGAAGCTTTCTTT. Translation gives CASSPPLLGPMNTEAFF. Based on the CDR3 plus reference TRBV3-1 and TRBJ1-1, the full variable domain is DTAVSQTPKYLVTQMGNDKSIKCEQNLGHDTMYWYKQDSKKFLKIMFSYNNKELIINETVPNRFSPKSPDKAHLNLHINSLELGDSAVYFCASSPPLLGPMNTEAFFGQGTRLTVV.

The chain combines TRBV6-2 or TRBV6-3 with TRBJ2-7; D is unclear. The CDR3 spans 17 residues. Trimming stripped 4 bases from V and 0 bases from J, with 19 bases between. Germline CDR1 MNHEY, CDR2 SVGEGT. CDR3 amino acids: CASSSLVGESFSYEQYF. The CDR3 DNA reads TGTGCCAGCAGTTCTTTAGTAGGAGAAAGCTTCTCCTACGAGCAGTACTTC.

The rearrangement links TRBV6-2 or TRBV6-3 to TRBJ2-7, with TRBD1 matching over 7 bases. From germline, CDR1 is MNHEY and CDR2 SVGEGT. V dropped 6 bases and J dropped 7; count of bases not matched to a gene: 12. This CDR3 comprises 14 residues. DNA for the CDR3: TGTGCCAGCAGCCCCCTGACAGGGCCTCGGGAGCAGTACTTC. Amino acid sequence: CASSPLTGPREQYF.

About this clonotype: One base away lies a much larger clone, so this may be a sequencing read error. The chain has TRBV24-1 and TRBJ2-2; D possibly uses TRBD1 or TRBD2 (5 bases each). The CDR3 totals 16 residues. Germline-derived CDR1 and CDR2 are KGHDR and SFDVKD. The CDR3 region has the DNA TGTGCCACCAGTGATTTATGGGGGACCGACACCGGGGTGCTGTTTTTT. Translating it yields CATSDLWGTDTGVLFF.

The V call is TRBV4-1, the J call TRBJ2-5; the D gene is possibly TRBD1 (6 bases). Trimming stripped 1 base from V and 5 bases from J, with 11 bases between. CDR3 length: 14 residues. Germline V CDR1 and CDR2: MGHRA, YSYEKL. The CDR3 bases are TGCGCCAGCAGCCAAGGGCAGGGGAAGGAGACCCAGTACTTC. This gives the protein CASSQGQGKETQYF.

At least ten counts were recorded for this clonotype. The rearrangement uses TRBV15 and TRBJ2-7; D tentatively reads TRBD1 or TRBD2 (5 bases each). V lost 3 bases, J lost 0 bases, and 6 bases lay in between. The CDR3 is made up of 13 amino acids. Germline CDR1 reads LNHNV; CDR2 reads YYDKDF (reference sequence). The CDR3 loop reads CATSSGTSYEQYF. Here the CDR3 DNA reads TGTGCCACCAGCAGTGGGACCTCCTACGAGCAGTACTTC.